Shown below are 24 T cell receptor beta chains from a single sample sequenced in a study of shared clonotypes between healthy human individuals (dated by TCRdb to about 2020). Library preparation used the immunoSEQ multiplex PCR assay. Drawn from immuneACCESS, this table holds only the in-frame rearrangements with V and J called that TCRdb kept. Clones are partly lost; checked studies trace under half to an unresolved V gene and leave the rest unexplained. This sample is represented by nearly 1 million clones; approximately 80% of them were singletons. 1.5% of the sample belongs to the ten largest clones. What was sequenced was memory CD4+ T cells sorted from blood. The cell subset or site label on this specimen signifies: CD45RA-negative fraction. The receptors originated from a man aged 18 to 29 in good health.

The V and J genes are TRBV6-1 and TRBJ1-2; D is uncertain. The CDR3 length is 15 residues. CDR1 and CDR2 from the germline V gene are MNHNS and SASEGT. Trimming took 6 bases from V and 4 from J, leaving 18 bases between them. Written as DNA, the CDR3 is TGTGCCAGCAGCCCCGGGTGGGTAGGGAGCTATGGCTACACCTTC. It translates to CASSPGWVGSYGYTF.

The chain has TRBV10-3 and TRBJ2-5; TRBD1 might be the D (5 bases). The CDR3 is 13 amino acids. V was shortened by 4 bases and J by 5 bases, with 11 bases between the two germline ends. CDR1 ENHRY and CDR2 SYGVKD come from the germline V gene. The CDR3: CAISGAGRETQYF. CDR3 nucleotides: TGTGCCATCAGTGGAGCAGGGCGGGAGACCCAGTACTTC.

The gene calls are TRBV7-8 and TRBJ1-4; D not certain. This CDR3 spans 15 amino acids. The V end lost 5 bases, the J end lost 5 bases, and 15 bases lay between the germline ends. Germline CDR1 is SGHVS and CDR2 is FQNEAQ. The CDR3 nucleotides read TGTGCCAGCAGCCCCACGAGAGCTCGGAATGAAAAACTGTTTTTT. Its translation is CASSPTRARNEKLFF.

In regard to this clone: Other DNA sequences of this sample code for an identical CDR3. The chain is built from TRBV18 and TRBJ2-3; TRBD1 aligns across 9 bases. The germline V gene encodes CDR1 KGHSH and CDR2 LQKENI. CDR3 length equals 15 residues. V lost 4 bases, J lost 0 bases, and 2 bases stayed unmatched. The CDR3 spells CASSRGQGSTDTQYF. The CDR3 nucleotides read TGTGCCAGCTCACGGGGACAGGGAAGCACAGATACGCAGTATTTT.

The V and J genes are TRBV27 and TRBJ2-2; D gene unclear. Germline assignment: CDR1 MNHEY and CDR2 SMNVEV (reference sequence). Trimming stripped 3 bases from V and 2 bases from J, with 7 bases between. The CDR3 contains 14 residues. The CDR3, as DNA: TGTGCCAGCAGTTTCGGCAGCAACACCGGGGAGCTGTTTTTT. Protein sequence: CASSFGSNTGELFF.

The rearrangement uses TRBV10-1 and TRBJ1-2; 8 bases agree with TRBD1. The CDR3 extends over 13 amino acids. The trim removed 8 bases at V and 4 bases at J, leaving 6 bases unmatched. In germline, CDR1 is WNHNN, CDR2 SYGVQD (reference sequence). The CDR3 here is CASPGQGLYGYTF. CDR3 coding DNA: TGCGCCAGCCCTGGACAGGGCCTCTATGGCTACACCTTC.

This clone was picked up a small number of times. The rearrangement joins TRBV21-1 to TRBJ2-7; the table's D call of TRBD2 was not tested on the DNA. TRBV21-1 is designated a pseudogene. This CDR3 spans 12 amino acids. The CDR3 region is CASMGGPYEQYF. The CDR3 DNA sequence: TGTGCCAGCATGGGAGGTCCTTACGAGCAGTACTTC.

The chain carries TRBV5-1 and TRBJ2-1, with 10 bases fitting TRBD2. Germline assignment: CDR1 SGHRS and CDR2 YFSETQ. The ends lost 0 bases at V and 7 bases at J; junction bases unmatched: 4. This CDR3 is 15 amino acids long. The CDR3 loop reads CASSLALAGENEQFF. The DNA for the CDR3 is TGCGCCAGCAGCTTGGCGCTAGCGGGAGAGAATGAGCAGTTCTTC.

In the case of this clone: Distinct nucleotide sequences in the sample also encode this CDR3. The rearrangement uses TRBV28 and TRBJ2-7; D is perhaps TRBD2 (5 bases). The CDR3 contains 13 residues. V dropped 5 bases and J dropped 1 base, with 9 bases sitting between them. Germline V gene lookup returns CDR1 MDHEN and CDR2 SYDVKM. CDR3 loop: CASSLGGSYEQYF. DNA for the CDR3: TGTGCCAGCAGTCTAGGCGGGTCCTACGAGCAGTACTTC.

The chain links TRBV28 to TRBJ1-1; D unclear. The CDR3 spans 16 residues. Germline V lookup: CDR1 MDHEN, CDR2 SYDVKM. V was pared by 5 bases and J by 0 bases, with 16 bases between. The CDR3: CASSPLPGTVNTEAFF. The CDR3 coding sequence is TGTGCCAGCAGTCCCCTCCCGGGAACAGTGAACACTGAAGCTTTCTTT.

The chain links TRBV6-1 to TRBJ1-1; 7 bases fit TRBD1. With 7 bases clipped from V and 2 bases from J, the junction kept 4 bases outside the gene matches. The germline V gene has CDR1 MNHNS and CDR2 SASEGT. CDR3 length: 13 residues. CDR3 nucleotide sequence: TGTGCCAGCATTGGGACAGCCAACACTGAAGCTTTCTTT. Translation: CASIGTANTEAFF.

V usage is TRBV7-9 and J usage is TRBJ2-7; D may be TRBD1 or TRBD2 (5 bases each). In germline, CDR1 is SEHNR, CDR2 FQNEAQ (reference sequence). CDR3 length equals 15 residues. V lost 1 base and J 3 bases, leaving 13 bases between the germline ends. The CDR3 sequence: CASSLGQRASYEQYF. CDR3 DNA: TGTGCCAGCAGCTTAGGACAGAGGGCTAGCTACGAGCAGTACTTC.

The rearrangement links TRBV7-4 to TRBJ1-3; TRBD1 matches 8 bases. This CDR3 has 18 residues. J gave up 0 bases and V 2 bases, and 9 bases lay outside the gene matches. Germline CDR1 SGHVT, CDR2 SQSDAQ. Here the CDR3 DNA reads TGTGCCAGCAGCTTAAGGGCAGGGGGCATCATCTCTGGAAACACCATATATTTT. It encodes CASSLRAGGIISGNTIYF.

Details on this clone: One end of the junction varies from germline; a read error may be responsible. The chain combines TRBV30 with TRBJ1-4; TRBD1 agrees at 10 bases. CDR1 GTSNPN and CDR2 SVGIG come from the germline V gene (reference sequence). This CDR3 has 12 residues. The CDR3 coding sequence is TGTGCCTGGAGTAGACAGGGGGCCCCCCTTAACTTT. Protein product: CAWSRQGAPLNF.

This chain joins TRBV6-6 and TRBJ2-2; D gene ambiguous. Germline CDR1 and CDR2: MNHNY and SVGAGI (reference sequence). Trimming removed 5 bases at V and 6 bases at J, with 7 bases between. The CDR3 sequence is 12 residues long. The CDR3 DNA sequence: TGTGCCAGCAGTACCCCCCCCGGGGAGCTGTTTTTT. Protein sequence: CASSTPPGELFF.

The rearrangement links TRBV19 to TRBJ1-5; D ambiguous. V lost 3 bases and J lost 3, with 9 bases in between. There are 14 residues in the CDR3. Germline lookup yields CDR1 LNHDA and CDR2 SQIVND (reference sequence). The CDR3 DNA reads TGTGCCAGTAGTATCGGCCAGGTCAATCAGCCCCAGCATTTT. Its translation: CASSIGQVNQPQHF.

The J gene is TRBJ2-2, the V gene TRBV29-1; the D call may be TRBD1 or TRBD2 (6 bases each). Trimming pared 6 bases from V and 10 bases from J, leaving 18 bases between. Germline V gene data show CDR1 as SQVTM and CDR2 as ANQGSEA. This CDR3 spans 13 amino acids. The CDR3 is CSVAREGGTELFF. Written as DNA, the CDR3 is TGCAGCGTAGCCAGGGAAGGGGGGACGGAGCTGTTTTTT.

The chain has TRBV6-5 and TRBJ2-7; 9 bases map to TRBD1. Germline V gives CDR1 MNHEY, CDR2 SVGAGI. V shed 10 bases, J shed 5 bases, and the junction held 6 bases outside the gene matches. The CDR3 contains 12 residues. CDR3 sequence: CATKRDRDEQYF. The CDR3 coding sequence is TGTGCCACCAAGAGGGACAGGGACGAGCAGTACTTC.

This chain uses TRBV18 with TRBJ1-5, with D perhaps TRBD1 (6 bases). This CDR3 region has 14 residues. Deletions cut 4 bases from V and 4 bases from J, with 11 bases between. Germline loops: CDR1 KGHSH, CDR2 LQKENI. CDR3 amino acids: CASSLGQPNQPQHF. The CDR3 nucleotides are TGTGCCAGCTCACTAGGACAGCCTAATCAGCCCCAGCATTTT.

The gene calls are TRBV5-4 and TRBJ2-7; D not resolved. Trimming cost V 2 bases and J 2 bases, with 11 bases left between them. Germline CDR1 is SGHNT and CDR2 is YYREEE (reference sequence). The CDR3 totals 14 residues. The CDR3 DNA follows: TGTGCCAGCAGCTTAGGGCAGGCCCCCTACGAGCAGTACTTC. This gives the protein CASSLGQAPYEQYF.

In the case of this clone: A much bigger clone sits one base away, suggesting this may be a read error. J is TRBJ2-7 and V is TRBV9, with TRBD2 matching over 7 bases. With V trimmed by 4 bases and J by 0 bases, 4 bases remained unmatched. The CDR3 is made up of 14 amino acids. The germline gives CDR1 SGDLS, CDR2 YYNGEE. CDR3 sequence reads: CASSPRTSSYEQYF. The CDR3 region has the DNA TGTGCCAGCAGCCCCCGGACTAGCTCCTACGAGCAGTACTTC.

A remark on this clone: Other DNA sequences within the sample encode an identical CDR3. The J gene is TRBJ2-7, the V gene TRBV6-6, with 10 bases aligning to TRBD1. CDR3 length equals 14 residues. V trimming: 6 bases; J trimming: 3 bases; junction bases outside the gene matches: 5. Looked up from germline, CDR1 is MNHNY and CDR2 is SVGAGI (reference sequence). DNA of the CDR3: TGTGCCAGCAGACCGGGACAGGGGAGCTACGAGCAGTACTTC. Translating gives CASRPGQGSYEQYF.

The chain recombines TRBV7-9 with TRBJ1-2; D gene uncertain. The germline V and J ends were trimmed by 4 bases and 7 bases, with 10 bases remaining between them. Per the germline V gene, CDR1 is SEHNR and CDR2 is FQNEAQ (reference sequence). CDR3 length: 12 residues. CDR3 sequence: CASSSEGIGYTF. CDR3 bases: TGTGCCAGCAGCTCGGAGGGTATTGGCTACACCTTC.

The chain combines TRBV15 with TRBJ2-3; either TRBD1 or TRBD2 may supply D (5 bases each). Looked up from germline, CDR1 is LNHNV and CDR2 is YYDKDF (reference sequence). This CDR3 contains 14 residues. Trimming took 11 bases from V and 1 from J, leaving 16 bases between them. The CDR3 region is CASSSGDGTDTQYF. CDR3 bases: TGTGCCTCCTCCTCCGGGGACGGCACAGATACGCAGTATTTT.